This passage covers 21 T cell receptor beta chains from one sample sequenced in a study of follicular helper T cells after annual influenza vaccination. The sample's time point: 2014-2015 season, pre-vaccination. Only in-frame clones appear in the TCRdb table, and some are missing; sequencing was by immunoSEQ multiplex PCR. The table has approximately 30,000 clones, 80% to 90% seen once; the top ten hold approximately 1.3%. This material consisted of CXCR5+ CD38- circulating T follicular helper cells from blood, taken on the day of influenza vaccination. As for subset: circulating Tfh, non-naive CD4+CXCR5+PD-1+ (ICOS+CD38+ or ICOS-CD38-). The receptors originated from an adult who received the influenza vaccine.

The rearrangement uses TRBV4-2 and TRBJ1-2; D is possibly TRBD1 (5 bases). The length of the CDR3 is 16 residues. The germline CDR1 and CDR2 sequences are LGHNA and YNFKEQ. With 0 bases removed from V and 4 bases from J, the gap between germline ends came to 15 bases. Written as DNA, the CDR3 is TGTGCCAGCAGCCAAGATACAAACAGGCCGGCCTATGGCTACACCTTC. Amino acids: CASSQDTNRPAYGYTF.

The rearrangement uses TRBV6-1 and TRBJ1-2; D may be TRBD1 (5 bases). The V gene lost 4 bases and the J gene lost 2 bases, with 11 bases spanning the gap. This CDR3 is built from 14 residues. CDR1 is MNHNS and CDR2 is SASEGT in the germline V gene. CDR3 protein: CASSAGPSNYGYTF. As DNA, the CDR3 is TGTGCCAGCAGTGCAGGGCCGAGCAACTATGGCTACACCTTC.

The chain recombines TRBV2 with TRBJ2-7, with D possibly being TRBD1 (6 bases). V dropped 6 bases and J dropped 9 bases, with 15 bases sitting between them. The CDR3 runs to 12 residues. CDR1 and CDR2 (germline): SNHLY, FYNNEI. As DNA, the CDR3 is TGTGCCAGCAGCCGGGACACCGCAGGGCAGTACTTC. Translated, it gives CASSRDTAGQYF.

This chain joins TRBV11-2 and TRBJ1-6; D possibly corresponds to TRBD1 (6 bases). The CDR3 runs to 14 residues. V lost 1 base and J 10 bases, leaving 11 bases between the germline ends. Looked up from germline, CDR1 is SGHAT and CDR2 is FQNNGV. CDR3 DNA sequence: TGTGCCAGCAGCTTAGCAGGGGTCCTCTCACCCCTCCACTTT. Translating it yields CASSLAGVLSPLHF.

The genes are TRBV6-1 and TRBJ2-5; D call uncertain. Germline CDR1 and CDR2: MNHNS and SASEGT. Trimming took 5 bases from V and 5 from J, leaving 6 bases between them. The CDR3 is 11 amino acids. The CDR3 region is CASSWLETQYF. DNA of the CDR3: TGTGCCAGCAGTTGGCTGGAGACCCAGTACTTC.

The V gene is TRBV5-6, the J gene TRBJ2-1; TRBD2 matches at 10 bases. The junction had 11 bases not matched to a gene; V was cut back by 4 bases and J by 4 bases. CDR1 is SGHDT and CDR2 is YYEEEE in the germline V gene. The CDR3 has 17 residues. The CDR3 reads CASSPSTSGIKYNEQFF. The CDR3 region has the DNA TGTGCCAGCAGCCCAAGTACTAGCGGGATTAAATACAATGAGCAGTTCTTC. The full variable domain, with the rest looked up from reference TRBV5-6 and TRBJ2-1, is DAGVTQSPTHLIKTRGQQVTLRCSPKSGHDTVSWYQQALGQGPQFIFQYYEEEERQRGNFPDRFSGHQFPNYSSELNVNALLLGDSALYLCASSPSTSGIKYNEQFFGPGTRLTVL.

The chain carries TRBV6-1 and TRBJ2-1; 10 bases fit TRBD1. CDR3 length: 15 amino acids. Losses at the gene ends were 10 bases for V and 6 bases for J; bases not matched to a gene: 12. Germline loops: CDR1 MNHNS, CDR2 SASEGT. The CDR3 sequence: CATKTGTGDSNEQFF. The CDR3, as DNA: TGTGCCACCAAGACCGGGACAGGGGACTCCAATGAGCAGTTCTTC.

V is TRBV4-2 and J is TRBJ2-1; a possible D gene is TRBD1 (6 bases). CDR1 and CDR2 from the germline V gene are LGHNA and YNFKEQ. V gave up 1 base and J gave up 5 bases, with 12 bases separating them. The CDR3 covers 15 residues. CDR3 in amino acids: CASSQVEAGDNEQFF. The CDR3 coding sequence is TGTGCCAGCAGCCAAGTTGAAGCAGGGGACAATGAGCAGTTCTTC.

The J gene is TRBJ1-4, the V gene TRBV6-1, with D possibly TRBD1 on 6 matching bases. The ends were cut back, 7 bases at V and 8 bases at J, with 17 bases in the middle. This CDR3 has 14 residues. Germline assignment: CDR1 MNHNS and CDR2 SASEGT. The CDR3 reads CASNPNRVVEKLFF. CDR3 in DNA: TGTGCCAGCAATCCTAACAGGGTGGTCGAAAAACTGTTTTTT.

The V call is TRBV5-1, the J call TRBJ1-4, with D maybe TRBD1 (6 bases). Germline-derived CDR1 and CDR2 are SGHRS and YFSETQ. The V end lost 4 bases, the J end lost 3 bases, and 13 bases lay between the germline ends. The CDR3 spans 15 residues. The CDR3 spells CASSRYREANEKLFF. CDR3 bases: TGCGCCAGCAGCCGCTACAGGGAAGCTAATGAAAAACTGTTTTTT.

J is TRBJ2-7 and V is TRBV30, with 9 bases that match TRBD1. Germline V lookup: CDR1 GTSNPN, CDR2 SVGIG (reference sequence). The CDR3 has 13 amino acids. Trimming took 4 bases from V and 5 from J; bases not matched to a gene: 6. CDR3 protein: CAWNIQGADEQYF. The CDR3 nucleotides read TGTGCCTGGAATATACAGGGGGCTGACGAGCAGTACTTC.

The chain combines TRBV11-2 with TRBJ1-1; D not resolved. The CDR3 extends over 14 amino acids. Trimming shortened V by 0 bases and J by 1 base, and 6 bases separated the two germline ends. The germline gives CDR1 SGHAT, CDR2 FQNNGV. The CDR3 sequence: CASSLEFRNTEAFF. DNA for the CDR3: TGTGCCAGCAGCTTAGAATTTCGGAACACTGAAGCTTTCTTT.

The chain recombines TRBV5-1 with TRBJ1-2, with no clear D. V was shortened by 0 bases and J by 4 bases, with 13 bases between the two germline ends. Germline CDR1 SGHRS, CDR2 YFSETQ. This CDR3 comprises 15 residues. The CDR3 DNA is TGCGCCAGCAGCTTGGTAGGAACGGGTTCCTATGGCTACACCTTC. Amino acids: CASSLVGTGSYGYTF.

J is TRBJ1-5 and V is TRBV7-8, with D hard to call. This CDR3 has 16 amino acids. In germline, CDR1 is SGHVS, CDR2 FQNEAQ. V lost 2 bases and J lost 1, with 12 bases in between. The CDR3 bases are TGTGCCAGCAGCTTATCCGGAGGGCAGAGCAATCAGCCCCAGCATTTT. Protein: CASSLSGGQSNQPQHF.

The chain employs TRBV15 and TRBJ1-3; no firm D call. Germline V gene lookup returns CDR1 LNHNV and CDR2 YYDKDF (reference sequence). Trimming left V 0 bases short and J 1 base short, with 7 bases between. The CDR3 runs to 15 residues. The DNA of the CDR3 is TGTGCCACCAGCAGAGATCGGGTTTCTGGAAACACCATATATTTT. Amino acid sequence: CATSRDRVSGNTIYF.

This sequence joins TRBV6-1 and TRBJ1-5; D is uncertain. Trimming took off 3 bases at V and 0 bases at J, with 6 bases between the two ends. This CDR3 has 14 amino acids. Looked up from germline, CDR1 is MNHNS and CDR2 is SASEGT. CDR3 bases: TGTGCCAGCAGTGACAGGTTTAGCAATCAGCCCCAGCATTTT. Translating it yields CASSDRFSNQPQHF.

The V gene is TRBV5-6, the J gene TRBJ1-1; D not certain. The V and J ends lost 4 bases and 11 bases respectively, with 12 bases between them. Germline-derived CDR1 and CDR2 are SGHDT and YYEEEE. The CDR3 is made up of 11 amino acids. CDR3 sequence: CASSLTVWAFF. For the CDR3, the DNA is TGTGCCAGCAGCCTTACAGTTTGGGCTTTCTTT. The whole variable domain, filled in from reference TRBV5-6 and TRBJ1-1, reads DAGVTQSPTHLIKTRGQQVTLRCSPKSGHDTVSWYQQALGQGPQFIFQYYEEEERQRGNFPDRFSGHQFPNYSSELNVNALLLGDSALYLCASSLTVWAFFGQGTRLTVV.

In this sample, this clone turned up once. The chain recombines TRBV6-5 with TRBJ1-1, with D maybe TRBD1 (5 bases). V shed 6 bases and J shed 0 bases, with 11 bases lying between them. The CDR3 consists of 14 residues. Germline lookup yields CDR1 MNHEY and CDR2 SVGAGI. The CDR3: CASRTYRMNTEAFF. In DNA form, the CDR3 reads TGTGCCAGCAGAACCTACAGGATGAACACTGAAGCTTTCTTT.

This clone has only a few counts. This rearrangement joins TRBV5-1 to TRBJ1-1; 9 nucleotides line up with TRBD1. V dropped 2 bases and J dropped 7; count of bases not matched to a gene: 9. The CDR3 has 15 amino acids. Germline-derived CDR1 and CDR2 are SGHRS and YFSETQ. The CDR3 sequence: CASSLGDRVRSEAFF. The CDR3 DNA sequence: TGCGCCAGCAGCTTAGGGGACAGGGTTCGAAGTGAAGCTTTCTTT.

The genes are TRBV7-8 and TRBJ2-7; 8 nucleotides agree with TRBD1. CDR3 size: 13 residues. Germline lookup yields CDR1 SGHVS and CDR2 FQNEAQ. The trim removed 6 bases at V and 4 bases at J, leaving 5 bases unmatched. This CDR3 is CASRLDREYEQYF. Here the CDR3 DNA reads TGTGCCAGCAGACTGGACAGGGAATACGAGCAGTACTTC.

The CDR3 region has the DNA TGTGCCAGTAGTAAGACAGGGGGCCCCTCCGGAGGGGCCAACGTCCTGACTTTC. Residues: CASSKTGGPSGGANVLTF. The rearrangement uses TRBV19 and TRBJ2-6; 10 positions match TRBD1. Germline V lookup: CDR1 LNHDA, CDR2 SQIVND (reference sequence). The J segment lost 4 bases and the V segment lost 4 bases, leaving 10 bases of the junction unmatched. This CDR3 region has 18 residues. The full variable domain, its missing parts supplied by reference TRBV19 and TRBJ2-6, is DGGITQSPKYLFRKEGQNVTLSCEQNLNHDAMYWYRQDPGQGLRLIYYSQIVNDFQKGDIAEGYSVSREKKESFPLTVTSAQKNPTAFYLCASSKTGGPSGGANVLTFGAGSRLTVL.